The source of this T cell receptor (beta chain) is a study of long-term antiretroviral therapy in people with HIV. Study-level results: ART preceded a rise in diversity that nonetheless stayed lower than in transplant donor controls.

Trimming took off 8 bases at V and 6 bases at J, with 15 bases between the two ends. The CDR3 has 13 amino acids. Germline V gene sequence: CDR1 SGHRS, CDR2 YFSETQ. Note on this clone: The antigen is undetermined.

Investigators performed immunoSEQ version v3.0 at survey level. Sequencing was intended to reach about 35,000-50,000 T-cell genomes per sample. TCRdb keeps only in-frame clones here, not all; method: immunoSEQ multiplex PCR. This table has 30,000 or so clones, about 83% appearing once. V gene TRBV5-1 combines with J gene TRBJ2-1, with TRBD2 as a possible D gene (6 bases). This TCR derives from a man younger than 35 with HIV. Specimen: unsorted PBMCs, collected 0.4 years after starting antiretroviral therapy. The CDR3 DNA reads as TGCGCCAGTTCTAGCGATCTGATCAATGAGCAGTTCTTC. Amino acid sequence: CASSSDLINEQFF.